This T cell receptor (beta chain) came from a study of T cells after yellow fever vaccination. As for the study in general: Low-cell-number fractions were prepared with SMART-Seq v4 Ultra Low Input.

TCRdb called the 5' RACE reads again in MiXCR, with one record for every CDR3 protein. The sample lists 170,000 or so distinct CDR3 sequences; around 9.7% were seen once. This clonotype turned up a few times. Its target is not known. The CDR3 loop spans 15 amino acids. V dropped 1 base and J dropped 6; count of bases not matched to a gene: 4. Germline V CDR1 and CDR2: MGHRA, YSYEKL. Whole-study results and caveats: Booster samples showed a return of most primary-vaccination clones (around 96% CD4, 70% to 90% CD8).

The gene calls are TRBV4-1 and TRBJ2-2; 8 nucleotides align to TRBD1. The sample consisted of CD8+ T cells sorted from PBMCs, taken 45 days after the yellow fever booster vaccination. The clonotype comes from a man between 18 and 29 years old who received the YFV17D yellow fever vaccine. For the CDR3, the DNA is TGCGCCAGCAGCCAAGGGACAGGGCTTTCCGGGGAGCTGTTTTTT. Its translation: CASSQGTGLSGELFF.